The 28 T cell receptor beta chains below were found in one sample sequenced in a study of T cells in Graves' hyperthyroidism and ophthalmopathy. RNA transcripts were the template for amplifying TCR beta CDR3 regions. Initially, a first-round RT-PCR of the TCR CDR3 employed the HTBI primer set. TCRdb redid the calling of the multiplex PCR reads with MiXCR, one entry per CDR3 protein. This repertoire shows about 480,000 distinct CDR3 sequences, 24% found once; its top ten account for roughly 12%. Sequenced input: blood. The receptors originated from a woman between 25 and 40 years old with Graves' ophthalmopathy.

Many counts were recorded for this clonotype. The chain couples TRBV6-5 to TRBJ2-7, with D possibly being TRBD2 (5 bases). The CDR3 is 16 amino acids. V lost 0 bases, J lost 6 bases, and 18 bases lay in between. CDR1 and CDR2 from the germline V gene are MNHEY and SVGAGI. CDR3 in DNA: TGTGCCAGCAGTTACTCGTTGAGGGATTTTCTTTCCGAGCAGTACTTC. It translates to CASSYSLRDFLSEQYF.

The genes are TRBV3-1 and TRBJ1-2; a possible D gene is TRBD1 (5 bases). Trimming cost V 4 bases and J 4 bases, with 16 bases left between them. This CDR3 is built from 15 residues. Germline V CDR1 and CDR2: LGHDT, YNNKEL (reference sequence). The CDR3 loop reads CASSRRQQATYGYTF. The DNA for the CDR3 is TGTGCCAGCAGCCGAAGACAGCAGGCGACCTATGGCTACACCTTC.

This clonotype occurred many times. Here the CDR3 reads CASSSGPANTEAFF. CDR3 coding DNA: TGTGCCAGCAGTTCGGGACCCGCGAACACTGAAGCTTTCTTT. V usage is TRBV6-2 or TRBV6-3 and J usage is TRBJ1-1; D possibly corresponds to TRBD1 (5 bases). V lost 4 bases and J 1 base, leaving 10 bases between the germline ends. CDR1 is MNHEY, CDR2 SVGEGT, per germline. This CDR3 region has 14 residues.

In this sample, this clonotype turned up many times. The chain's CDR3 is CASSFSLTGGQYF. In nucleotides, the CDR3 is TGTGCCAGCAGCTTCTCACTGACAGGCGGGCAGTACTTC. The chain has TRBV7-2 and TRBJ2-7; tentatively, D is TRBD1 (6 bases). The CDR3 is 13 amino acids. Per the germline V gene, CDR1 is SGHTA and CDR2 is FQGNSA. V lost 3 bases to trimming and J lost 9 bases, with 15 bases between them. Drawing the rest from reference TRBV7-2 and TRBJ2-7, the complete variable domain is GAGVSQSPSNKVTEKGKDVELRCDPISGHTALYWYRQSLGQGLEFLIYFQGNSAPDKSGLPSDRFSAERTGGSVSTLTIQRTQQEDSAVYLCASSFSLTGGQYFGPGTRLTVT.

This clonotype turned up a few times. The chain joins TRBV12-3 or TRBV12-4 to TRBJ2-2, with 8 bases that match TRBD2. Trimming cost V 5 bases and J 0 bases; bases outside gene matches: 17. The CDR3 spans 20 residues. CDR3 DNA: TGTGCCAGCAGTATAAGTCTTCGGGGGCTAGCGGGTTCGAACACCGGGGAGCTGTTTTTT. This sequence encodes CASSISLRGLAGSNTGELFF.

About this clonotype: The junction departs from the called germline gene at one end, perhaps through a read error. V is TRBV2 and J is TRBJ2-5; D perhaps matches TRBD2 (6 bases). Germline V gene sequence: CDR1 SNHLY, CDR2 FYNNEI. The CDR3 consists of 16 residues. The CDR3 loop reads CASSEKRLSGVETKYF. DNA of the CDR3: TGTGCCAGCAGTGAAAAGAGGCTATCGGGGGTAGAGACCAAGTACTTC. Complete variable domain (other parts from reference TRBV2 and TRBJ2-5): EPEVTQTPSHQVTQMGQEVILRCVPISNHLYFYWYRQILGQKVEFLVSFYNNEISEKSEIFDDQFSVERPDGSNFTLKIRSTKLEDSAMYFCASSEKRLSGVETKYFGPGTRLLVL.

This clonotype was recorded many times. The V gene is TRBV6-5, the J gene TRBJ2-5; D is tentatively TRBD1 or TRBD2 (6 bases each). Germline lookup yields CDR1 MNHEY and CDR2 SVGAGI. V was trimmed by 0 bases and J by 1 base, leaving 9 bases between them. This CDR3 comprises 15 residues. CDR3 residues: CASSYSGGPQETQYF. The CDR3 DNA is TGTGCCAGCAGTTACTCAGGGGGGCCCCAAGAGACCCAGTACTTC.

This clonotype was counted a few times. This clone may be a read error of a much larger clone one base away. This chain joins TRBV12-3 or TRBV12-4 and TRBJ1-5; D is unclear. CDR3 length equals 12 residues. Trimming removed 6 bases at V and 6 bases at J, with 9 bases between. For the CDR3, the DNA is TGTGCCAGCAGGGGGTATGGTCAGCCCCAGCATTTT. Translating it yields CASRGYGQPQHF.

The chain joins TRBV12-3 or TRBV12-4 to TRBJ1-2; 7 positions match TRBD1. The CDR3 contains 13 residues. The ends lost 6 bases at V and 5 bases at J; junction bases unmatched: 6. The CDR3 region has the DNA TGTGCCAGCAGCCGACAGGGCGGGTATGGCTACACCTTC. Translation gives CASSRQGGYGYTF.

This clonotype was observed at least ten times. This chain connects TRBV7-2 to TRBJ1-5, with D maybe TRBD1 (5 bases). Germline-derived CDR1 and CDR2 are SGHTA and FQGNSA. The CDR3 has 15 residues. V lost 2 bases to trimming and J lost 3 bases, with 11 bases between them. CDR3 DNA: TGTGCCAGCAGCTTAAGGACGACAGACAATCAGCCCCAGCATTTT. This translates into CASSLRTTDNQPQHF. Looking up the rest from reference TRBV7-2 and TRBJ1-5 gives the full variable domain: GAGVSQSPSNKVTEKGKDVELRCDPISGHTALYWYRQSLGQGLEFLIYFQGNSAPDKSGLPSDRFSAERTGGSVSTLTIQRTQQEDSAVYLCASSLRTTDNQPQHFGDGTRLSIL.

This clonotype came up a few times. The rearrangement uses TRBV4-3 and TRBJ2-5, with a possible D match to TRBD2 (5 bases). V was shortened by 3 bases and J by 7 bases, with 15 bases between the two germline ends. The CDR3 is 14 amino acids. CDR1 is LGHNA, CDR2 YSLEER, per germline. CDR3 bases: TGCGCCAGCAGCCAGGCAGTCAACGGAGGGACCCAGTACTTC. It yields the protein CASSQAVNGGTQYF.

The table lists this clonotype with many counts. Since a much larger clone is just one base distant, this may be a read error. The chain uses TRBV7-6 and TRBJ2-2, with TRBD2 as a possible D gene (6 bases). The CDR3 consists of 16 residues. The V gene's germline CDR1 is SGHVS and CDR2 FNYEAQ. The chain's CDR3 is CAGSLVWGEDTGELFF. The CDR3, as DNA: TGTGCCGGCAGCTTAGTCTGGGGGGAGGACACCGGGGAGCTGTTTTTT.

This clonotype came up many times. J is TRBJ2-7 and V is TRBV14, with a tentative D call TRBD1 (5 bases). The germline CDR1 and CDR2 sequences are SGHDN and FVKESK. The CDR3 runs to 17 residues. V lost 3 bases to trimming and J lost 4 bases, with 22 bases between them. CDR3 loop: CASSHKDYRQGRYEQYF. The CDR3 DNA reads TGTGCCAGCAGCCACAAAGATTATCGGCAGGGAAGGTACGAGCAGTACTTC.

This clonotype has a count of ten or more. This chain joins TRBV27 and TRBJ1-2; 11 nucleotides match TRBD1. CDR3 size: 15 residues. With V trimmed by 5 bases and J by 2 bases, 4 bases remained unmatched. Germline lookup yields CDR1 MNHEY and CDR2 SMNVEV (reference sequence). The CDR3, as DNA: TGTGCCAGCAGTCCAGGGACAGGGGGAAACTATGGCTACACCTTC. It translates to CASSPGTGGNYGYTF.

The DNA for the CDR3 is TGTGCCAGCAGTGCCCACAGGGGGCGCGGCTATGGCTACACCTTC. Translation: CASSAHRGRGYGYTF. This chain connects TRBV12-3 or TRBV12-4 to TRBJ1-2; the match to TRBD1 covers 9 bases. This CDR3 spans 15 amino acids. Losses at the gene ends were 5 bases for V and 4 bases for J; bases not matched to a gene: 8.

This clonotype was seen a handful of times. The CDR3 here is CASSAALVGGTRETQYF. The CDR3, as DNA: TGTGCCAGCAGCGCAGCTCTAGTAGGTGGTACCCGAGAGACCCAGTACTTC. V is TRBV9 and J is TRBJ2-5; D gene uncertain. V dropped 3 bases and J dropped 4 bases, with 22 bases sitting between them. CDR1 and CDR2 from the germline V gene are SGDLS and YYNGEE. This CDR3 contains 17 residues.

This chain uses TRBV28 with TRBJ1-3; D unresolved. The CDR3 length is 14 residues. The germline V and J ends were trimmed by 8 bases and 1 base, with 12 bases remaining between them. The germline CDR1 and CDR2 sequences are MDHEN and SYDVKM. CDR3 amino acids: CASGPINSGNTIYF. The CDR3 DNA sequence: TGTGCCAGCGGACCCATTAATTCTGGAAACACCATATATTTT.

This clonotype came up many times. This chain uses TRBV4-1 with TRBJ1-2; D not certain. Trimming took off 0 bases at V and 5 bases at J, with 16 bases between the two ends. Looked up from germline, CDR1 is MGHRA and CDR2 is YSYEKL. This CDR3 region has 16 residues. CDR3 sequence: CASSQDLASSRYGYTF. The DNA for the CDR3 is TGCGCCAGCAGCCAAGATTTAGCAAGCAGCCGATATGGCTACACCTTC.

There are many counts of this clonotype. DNA of the CDR3: TGCAGTGCTAGTATGAACACTGAAGCTTTCTTT. Translated, it gives CSASMNTEAFF. V usage is TRBV20-1 and J usage is TRBJ1-1, with D uncertain. Trimming took 3 bases from V and 0 from J, leaving 2 bases between them. Germline assignment: CDR1 DFQATT and CDR2 SNEGSKA (reference sequence). The CDR3 covers 11 residues.

This clonotype was detected only once. A read error may explain this, as a much larger clone is one base away. The chain joins TRBV19 to TRBJ1-5; weak D call: TRBD1 (6 bases). The CDR3 extends over 17 amino acids. The V end lost 4 bases, the J end lost 9 bases, and 25 bases lay between the germline ends. Germline CDR1 LNHDA, CDR2 SQIVND (reference sequence). As DNA, the CDR3 is TGTGCCAGTAGTACACAGGGTAGGGGATCGGCCAGGCGGCCCCAGCATTTT. It yields the protein CASSTQGRGSARRPQHF.

This clonotype was found many times. The genes are TRBV3-1 and TRBJ1-2; D possibly corresponds to TRBD1 (5 bases). Trimming left V 5 bases short and J 4 bases short, with 11 bases between. The CDR3 has 13 amino acids. Germline-derived CDR1 and CDR2 are LGHDT and YNNKEL (reference sequence). The CDR3 coding sequence is TGTGCCAGCAGCTTACGACAGATCTATGGCTACACCTTC. Translating gives CASSLRQIYGYTF.

The rearrangement joins TRBV20-1 to TRBJ2-5, with 9 positions matching TRBD1. V gave up 2 bases and J gave up 5 bases; unmatched junction bases: 12. CDR3 length: 16 residues. The germline CDR1 and CDR2 sequences are DFQATT and SNEGSKA (reference sequence). The CDR3 bases are TGCAGTGCTAGATCACTAACAGGGGGCAAGTATGAGACCCAGTACTTC. Residues: CSARSLTGGKYETQYF.

There are many counts of this clonotype. The rearrangement joins TRBV11-2 to TRBJ1-1, with 7 bases that match TRBD1. CDR3 length equals 18 residues. Unmatched junction bases numbered 13, after V lost 2 bases and J lost 1 base. The germline V gene has CDR1 SGHAT and CDR2 FQNNGV. The CDR3 region has the DNA TGTGCCAGCAGCTTATATCCGGGACAGTCACTTCCGAACACTGAAGCTTTCTTT. Its protein is CASSLYPGQSLPNTEAFF.

There are a few counts of this clonotype. The V and J genes are TRBV25-1 and TRBJ2-3, with 11 bases matching TRBD2. Germline V gene data show CDR1 as MGHDK and CDR2 as SYGVNS. The CDR3 sequence is 15 residues long. Unmatched junction bases numbered 4, after V lost 4 bases and J lost 4 bases. The CDR3 region is CASSAGLAGADTQYF. The DNA of the CDR3 is TGTGCCAGCAGTGCAGGACTAGCGGGCGCAGATACGCAGTATTTT.

The chain carries TRBV5-6 and TRBJ1-1; 8 positions agree with TRBD1. This CDR3 contains 16 residues. Unmatched junction bases numbered 13, after V lost 4 bases and J lost 5 bases. The germline V gene encodes CDR1 SGHDT and CDR2 YYEEEE. This CDR3 reads CASSRMTGVFNTEAFF. The CDR3 DNA reads as TGTGCCAGCAGCCGTATGACAGGGGTTTTTAATACTGAAGCTTTCTTT.

This chain connects TRBV10-3 to TRBJ1-5; no reliable D call. Per the germline V gene, CDR1 is ENHRY and CDR2 is SYGVKD. The CDR3 extends over 14 amino acids. The V end was cut by 6 bases, the J end by 5 bases, with 14 bases between. CDR3 sequence: CAISADQQHQPQHF. Written as DNA, the CDR3 is TGTGCCATCAGCGCTGATCAACAGCATCAGCCCCAGCATTTT.

The chain couples TRBV19 to TRBJ2-5; D is uncertain. The V gene lost 3 bases and the J gene lost 7 bases, with 12 bases spanning the gap. This CDR3 has 13 amino acids. In germline, CDR1 is LNHDA, CDR2 SQIVND (reference sequence). CDR3 DNA sequence: TGTGCCAGTAGTATCGAGCTCGGTGGGACCCAGTACTTC. Encoded protein: CASSIELGGTQYF.

The sample holds many counts of this clonotype. The rearrangement uses TRBV5-1 and TRBJ2-5; no clear D gene. CDR3 length equals 14 residues. Trimming cost V 8 bases and J 3 bases, with 17 bases left between them. The germline V gene has CDR1 SGHRS and CDR2 YFSETQ. CDR3 amino acids: CASRDGPGEETQYF. CDR3 DNA sequence: TGCGCCAGTAGAGACGGACCTGGCGAAGAGACCCAGTACTTC. Looking up the rest from reference TRBV5-1 and TRBJ2-5 gives the full variable domain: KAGVTQTPRYLIKTRGQQVTLSCSPISGHRSVSWYQQTPGQGLQFLFEYFSETQRNKGNFPGRFSGRQFSNSRSEMNVSTLELGDSALYLCASRDGPGEETQYFGPGTRLLVL.